The 13 T cell receptor beta chains below all came from one sample that was sequenced in a study of CD8 T cells in Susac syndrome. Random hexamers primed reverse transcription of about 0.5 to 1 ug RNA. TCRdb reprocessed the immunoSEQ multiplex PCR reads via MiXCR and lists one record per CDR3 protein. The sample includes 200,000 to 250,000 distinct CDR3 sequences, around nine tenths of them seen just once. The sequencing input was CD8+ T cells from PBMCs. These receptors came from a human donor with multiple sclerosis.

The chain employs TRBV20-1 and TRBJ2-7; D perhaps matches TRBD2 (5 bases). The CDR3 totals 12 residues. Germline loops: CDR1 DFQATT, CDR2 SNEGSKA (reference sequence). V was trimmed by 0 bases and J by 6 bases, leaving 9 bases between them. CDR3 coding DNA: TGCAGTGCTAGAGATCTAGGGAGCGAGCAGTACTTC. It encodes CSARDLGSEQYF.

The rearrangement joins TRBV20-1 to TRBJ2-3; D uncertain. The V end was cut by 5 bases, the J end by 2 bases, with 11 bases between. Germline assignment: CDR1 DFQATT and CDR2 SNEGSKA (reference sequence). This CDR3 contains 13 residues. This CDR3 is CSARPFNTDTQYF. Written as DNA, the CDR3 is TGCAGTGCTCGGCCCTTTAACACAGATACGCAGTATTTT.

The V call is TRBV3-1, the J call TRBJ2-5, with D maybe TRBD1 (6 bases). Germline V lookup: CDR1 LGHDT, CDR2 YNNKEL (reference sequence). The CDR3 runs 15 residues. V gave up 0 bases and J gave up 4 bases, with 12 bases separating them. This chain's CDR3 is CASSQEGARGETQYF. As DNA, the CDR3 is TGTGCCAGCAGCCAAGAGGGGGCGCGCGGAGAGACCCAGTACTTC.

The chain links TRBV5-4 to TRBJ2-7; D perhaps matches TRBD2 (6 bases). V lost 7 bases to trimming and J lost 3 bases, with 17 bases between them. CDR3 size: 14 residues. Germline CDR1 reads SGHNT; CDR2 reads YYREEE (reference sequence). DNA of the CDR3: TGTGCCAGCTCAGATAGCGGCCCGAGCTACGAGCAGTACTTC. Translated, it gives CASSDSGPSYEQYF.

This chain links TRBV4-3 with TRBJ2-7, with D tentatively TRBD2 (6 bases). The ends were cut back, 0 bases at V and 0 bases at J, with 12 bases in the middle. This CDR3 is 16 amino acids long. Germline V gene data show CDR1 as LGHNA and CDR2 as YSLEER. The chain's CDR3 is CASSQDALASSYEQYF. CDR3 DNA sequence: TGCGCCAGCAGCCAAGATGCGCTAGCGTCCTCCTACGAGCAGTACTTC.

This chain connects TRBV4-2 to TRBJ2-5; 11 nucleotides agree with TRBD2. Unmatched junction bases numbered 14, after V lost 4 bases and J lost 4 bases. This CDR3 comprises 18 residues. Per germline, CDR1 LGHNA and CDR2 YNFKEQ. CDR3 in DNA: TGTGCCAGCAGCCCTCTAATTAATAGCGGGAGGGGCATAGAGACCCAGTACTTC. It is translated as CASSPLINSGRGIETQYF.

The chain employs TRBV30 and TRBJ2-5, with D tentatively TRBD2 (5 bases). Trimming took off 5 bases at V and 5 bases at J, with 12 bases between the two ends. CDR3 size: 12 residues. The germline gives CDR1 GTSNPN, CDR2 SVGIG (reference sequence). The CDR3 region has the DNA TGTGCCTGGGCCGACCCGGGGGAGACCCAGTACTTC. Its translation: CAWADPGETQYF.

CDR3 in amino acids: CATSRDYGSDRHEQYF. In DNA, the CDR3 is TGTGCCACCAGCAGAGATTACGGGAGTGATCGCCACGAGCAGTACTTC. The rearrangement links TRBV15 to TRBJ2-7; TRBD2 might be the D (6 bases). V lost 0 bases, J lost 5 bases, and 17 bases lay in between. Germline V lookup: CDR1 LNHNV, CDR2 YYDKDF (reference sequence). The length of the CDR3 is 16 residues.

V usage is TRBV13 and J usage is TRBJ2-1, with 7 positions matching TRBD2. V shed 2 bases and J 7 bases; nucleotides not matched to a gene: 5. Germline lookup yields CDR1 PRHDT and CDR2 FYEKMQ (reference sequence). This CDR3 has 14 amino acids. The CDR3 bases are TGTGCCAGCAGCTTACTGACTAGCAGAAATGAGCAGTTCTTC. It encodes CASSLLTSRNEQFF.

The V call is TRBV27, the J call TRBJ2-5; D not certain. The CDR3 is 14 residues long. Germline values: CDR1 MNHEY, CDR2 SMNVEV (reference sequence). V was trimmed by 5 bases and J by 0 bases, leaving 10 bases between them. This chain's CDR3 is CASSPWANQETQYF. CDR3 nucleotide sequence: TGTGCCAGCAGTCCATGGGCCAACCAAGAGACCCAGTACTTC.

This clonotype showed up just once. The chain links TRBV10-2 to TRBJ1-2, with 8 bases matching TRBD1. The CDR3 contains 15 residues. Germline CDR1 WSHSY, CDR2 SAAADI. V gave up 6 bases and J gave up 2 bases; unmatched junction bases: 8. DNA for the CDR3: TGCGCCAGCAGCGCTCAGGGGGCCGCGAACTATGGCTACACCTTC. This codes for CASSAQGAANYGYTF.

This rearrangement joins TRBV5-4 to TRBJ1-2; D gene uncertain. Trimming pared 0 bases from V and 5 bases from J, leaving 8 bases between. Germline-derived CDR1 and CDR2 are SGHNT and YYREEE (reference sequence). The length of the CDR3 is 13 residues. Here the CDR3 DNA reads TGTGCCAGCAGCTTGGGAGGCAGTTATGGCTACACCTTC. Its translation: CASSLGGSYGYTF.

The chain is built from TRBV4-3 and TRBJ1-2; possibly TRBD1 for D (5 bases). The germline gives CDR1 LGHNA, CDR2 YSLEER. The CDR3 extends over 16 amino acids. The germline V and J ends were trimmed by 0 bases and 5 bases, with 16 bases remaining between them. The CDR3 loop is CASSQDRVQVGYGYTF. The CDR3 region has the DNA TGCGCCAGCAGCCAAGATAGAGTACAGGTGGGGTATGGCTACACCTTC.